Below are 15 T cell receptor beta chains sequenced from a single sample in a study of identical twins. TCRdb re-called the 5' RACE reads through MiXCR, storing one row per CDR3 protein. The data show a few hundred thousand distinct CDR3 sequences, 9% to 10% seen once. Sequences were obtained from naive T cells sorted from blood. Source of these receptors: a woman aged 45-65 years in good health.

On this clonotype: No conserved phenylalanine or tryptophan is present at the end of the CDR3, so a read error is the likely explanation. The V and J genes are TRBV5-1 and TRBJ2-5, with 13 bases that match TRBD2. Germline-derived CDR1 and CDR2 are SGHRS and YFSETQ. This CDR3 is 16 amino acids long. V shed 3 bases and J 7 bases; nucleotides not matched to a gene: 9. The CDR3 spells CASSSTGLAGVRTQYS. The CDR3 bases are TGCGCCAGCAGCTCTACCGGACTAGCGGGAGTAAGGACCCAGTACTCC.

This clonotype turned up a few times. The CDR3 protein is CASSLEGGGNQPQHF. In DNA form, the CDR3 reads TGTGCCAGCAGCTTAGAAGGGGGAGGCAATCAGCCCCAGCATTTT. The chain carries TRBV7-9 and TRBJ1-5; TRBD1 might be the D (6 bases). This CDR3 has 15 residues. Germline V gene lookup returns CDR1 SEHNR and CDR2 FQNEAQ (reference sequence). Trimming stripped 1 base from V and 2 bases from J, with 9 bases between.

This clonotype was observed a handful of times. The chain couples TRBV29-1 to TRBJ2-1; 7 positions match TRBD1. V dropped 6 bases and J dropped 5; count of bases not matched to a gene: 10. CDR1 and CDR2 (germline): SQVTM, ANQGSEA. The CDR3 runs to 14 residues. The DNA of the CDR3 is TGCAGCGTCAAAACCGGGACAGCTAACAATGAGCAGTTCTTC. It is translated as CSVKTGTANNEQFF.

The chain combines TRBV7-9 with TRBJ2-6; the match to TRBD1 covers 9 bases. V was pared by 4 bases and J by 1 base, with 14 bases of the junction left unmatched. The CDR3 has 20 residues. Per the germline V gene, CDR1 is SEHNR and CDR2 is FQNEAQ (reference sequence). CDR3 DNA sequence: TGTGCCAGCAGCTCGCAGATCCGCAGGGACAGGGATTCTGGGGCCAACGTCCTGACTTTC. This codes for CASSSQIRRDRDSGANVLTF.

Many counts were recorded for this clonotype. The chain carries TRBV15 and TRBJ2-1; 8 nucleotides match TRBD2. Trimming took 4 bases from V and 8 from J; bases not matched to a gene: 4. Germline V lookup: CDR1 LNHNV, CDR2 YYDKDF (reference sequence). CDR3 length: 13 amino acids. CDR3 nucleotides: TGTGCCACCAGCACACGGGAGGGCCATGAGCAGTTCTTC. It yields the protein CATSTREGHEQFF.

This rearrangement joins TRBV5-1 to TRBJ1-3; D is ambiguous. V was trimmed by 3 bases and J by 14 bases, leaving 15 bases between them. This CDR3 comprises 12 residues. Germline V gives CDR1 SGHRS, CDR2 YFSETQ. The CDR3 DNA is TGCGCCAGCAGCTCGTCTACCTTGGAGGTATATTTT. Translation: CASSSSTLEVYF.

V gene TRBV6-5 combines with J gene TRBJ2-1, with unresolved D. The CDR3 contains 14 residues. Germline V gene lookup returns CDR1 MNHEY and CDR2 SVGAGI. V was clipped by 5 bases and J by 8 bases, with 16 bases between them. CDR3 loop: CASSPRVPGYEQFF. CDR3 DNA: TGTGCCAGCAGTCCCCGGGTCCCAGGCTATGAGCAGTTCTTC.

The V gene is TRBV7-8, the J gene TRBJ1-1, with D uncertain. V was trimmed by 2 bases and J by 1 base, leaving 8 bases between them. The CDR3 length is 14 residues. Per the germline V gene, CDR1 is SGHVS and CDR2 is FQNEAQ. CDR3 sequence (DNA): TGTGCCAGCAGCTTAAGGGAAACGAACACTGAAGCTTTCTTT. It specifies CASSLRETNTEAFF. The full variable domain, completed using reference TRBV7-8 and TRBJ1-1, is GAGVSQSPRYKVAKRGQDVALRCDPISGHVSLFWYQQALGQGPEFLTYFQNEAQLDKSGLPSDRFFAERPEGSVSTLKIQRTQQEDSAVYLCASSLRETNTEAFFGQGTRLTVV.

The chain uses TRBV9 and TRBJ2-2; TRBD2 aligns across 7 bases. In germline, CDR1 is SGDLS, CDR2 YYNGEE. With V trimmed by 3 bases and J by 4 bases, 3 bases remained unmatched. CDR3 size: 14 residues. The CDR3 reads CASSEGLSTGELFF. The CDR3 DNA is TGTGCCAGCAGCGAGGGACTAAGCACCGGGGAGCTGTTTTTT.

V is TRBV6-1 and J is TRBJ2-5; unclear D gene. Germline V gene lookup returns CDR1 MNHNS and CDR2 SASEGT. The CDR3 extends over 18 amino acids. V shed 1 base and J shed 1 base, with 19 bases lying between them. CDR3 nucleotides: TGTGCCAGCAGTGAAGTGGCAGTCGATACGTGGTTCCAAGAGACCCAGTACTTC. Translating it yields CASSEVAVDTWFQETQYF.

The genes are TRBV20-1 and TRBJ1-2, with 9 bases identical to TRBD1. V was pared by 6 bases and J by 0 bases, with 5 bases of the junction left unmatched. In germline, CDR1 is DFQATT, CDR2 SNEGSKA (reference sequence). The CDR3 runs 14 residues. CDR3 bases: TGCAGTGCCCCCGGGACAGGGCCTAACTATGGCTACACCTTC. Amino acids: CSAPGTGPNYGYTF.

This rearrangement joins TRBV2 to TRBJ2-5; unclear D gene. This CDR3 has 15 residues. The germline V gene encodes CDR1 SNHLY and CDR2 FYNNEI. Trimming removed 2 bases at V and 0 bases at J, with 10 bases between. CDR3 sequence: CASSEPDTYQETQYF. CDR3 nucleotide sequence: TGTGCCAGCAGTGAACCAGATACTTACCAAGAGACCCAGTACTTC.

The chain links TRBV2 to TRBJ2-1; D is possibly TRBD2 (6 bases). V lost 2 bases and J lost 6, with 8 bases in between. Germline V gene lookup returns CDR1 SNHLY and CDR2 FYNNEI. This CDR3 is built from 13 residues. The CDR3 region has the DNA TGTGCCAGCAGTGAACGGACTATCAATGAGCAGTTCTTC. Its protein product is CASSERTINEQFF.

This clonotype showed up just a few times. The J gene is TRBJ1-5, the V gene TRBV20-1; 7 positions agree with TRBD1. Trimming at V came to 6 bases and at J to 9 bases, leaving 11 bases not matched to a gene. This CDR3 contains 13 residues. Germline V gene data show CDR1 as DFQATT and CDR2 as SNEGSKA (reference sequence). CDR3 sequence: CSASRDSLWPQHF. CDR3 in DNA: TGCAGTGCAAGTCGGGACAGCCTTTGGCCCCAGCATTTT.

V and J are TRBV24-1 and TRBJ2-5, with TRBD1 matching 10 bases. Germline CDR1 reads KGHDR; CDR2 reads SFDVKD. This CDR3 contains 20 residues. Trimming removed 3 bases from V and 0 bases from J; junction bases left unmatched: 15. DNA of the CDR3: TGTGCCACCAGTGATCCTCGCCCGGGACAGGGGAACCGGGACCAAGAGACCCAGTACTTC. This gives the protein CATSDPRPGQGNRDQETQYF.